Presented here are 24 T cell receptor beta chains from one specimen sequenced in a study of blood T cell repertoires in COVID-19. Assay used: immunoSEQ multiplex PCR; TCRdb lists only in-frame clones, some missing. The sample consists of approximately 75,000 clones, more than 85% of them appearing once. Source material: peripheral blood. Every receptor here comes from a man in his 60s with acute or convalescent COVID-19.

The chain recombines TRBV9 with TRBJ2-5, with 13 positions matching TRBD2. CDR1 is SGDLS, CDR2 YYNGEE, per germline. CDR3 length: 16 residues. With 3 bases clipped from V and 4 bases from J, the junction kept 6 bases outside the gene matches. CDR3 sequence reads: CASSAGLAGEVETQYF. CDR3 DNA sequence: TGTGCCAGCAGCGCCGGACTAGCGGGAGAGGTAGAGACCCAGTACTTC.

V gene TRBV12-3 or TRBV12-4 combines with J gene TRBJ2-1; no definite D call. CDR3 length: 13 residues. Between the trimmed V and J ends, which lost 4 bases and 6 bases, there was a span of 10 bases. The CDR3 loop is CASSSVVPNEQFF. CDR3 nucleotides: TGTGCCAGCAGTTCGGTAGTGCCCAATGAGCAGTTCTTC.

The chain couples TRBV29-1 to TRBJ1-3; D not certain. The germline gives CDR1 SQVTM, CDR2 ANQGSEA. This CDR3 comprises 14 residues. V was clipped by 7 bases and J by 0 bases, with 13 bases between them. The DNA for the CDR3 is TGCAGCGGAATCGACAAGGCCTCTGGAAACACCATATATTTT. Amino acid sequence: CSGIDKASGNTIYF.

The chain carries TRBV4-1 and TRBJ1-3, with 9 positions matching TRBD1. Germline V CDR1 and CDR2: MGHRA, YSYEKL. This CDR3 is 19 amino acids long. Germline trimming cut 1 base from V and 2 bases from J; bases unmatched to any gene: 12. CDR3 DNA sequence: TGCGCCAGCAGCCAAGCATCCCACCTAAGGACAGGGGCTGGAAACACCATATATTTT. This gives the protein CASSQASHLRTGAGNTIYF.

CDR3 DNA sequence: TGTGCCAGCAGTGACGCGCGGGAGACCGGGGAGCTGTTTTTT. Translating gives CASSDARETGELFF. The genes are TRBV2 and TRBJ2-2; 7 bases fit TRBD2. Germline CDR1 is SNHLY and CDR2 is FYNNEI. The CDR3 length is 14 residues. Unmatched junction bases numbered 3, after V lost 3 bases and J lost 5 bases.

V gene TRBV3-1 (or the pseudogene TRBV3-2) combines with J gene TRBJ1-4; 8 positions match TRBD1. Germline V gene lookup returns CDR1 LGHDT and CDR2 YNNKEL (reference sequence). The CDR3 consists of 15 residues. Germline trimming cut 1 base from V and 8 bases from J; bases unmatched to any gene: 6. CDR3 protein: CASSQAGQGNEKLFF. DNA of the CDR3: TGTGCCAGCAGCCAAGCCGGACAGGGAAACGAAAAACTGTTTTTT.

The rearrangement links TRBV11-2 to TRBJ2-7, with 9 bases identical to TRBD2. Per germline, CDR1 SGHAT and CDR2 FQNNGV. The V segment lost 5 bases and the J segment 2 bases; nucleotides outside the gene matches: 4. The CDR3 consists of 14 residues. The CDR3 region has the DNA TGTGCCAGCAGCGTTAGCGGGGGCCCCTACGAGCAGTACTTC. It codes for CASSVSGGPYEQYF.

The CDR3 DNA follows: TGCGCCAGCAGCTCCTACGTTTCTGCCGGGGAGCTGTTTTTT. Its translation is CASSSYVSAGELFF. The gene calls are TRBV5-1 and TRBJ2-2; D ambiguous. V lost 3 bases, J lost 6 bases, and 12 bases lay in between. The CDR3 extends over 14 amino acids. The germline CDR1 and CDR2 sequences are SGHRS and YFSETQ.

The genes are TRBV7-6 and TRBJ2-7, with 8 positions matching TRBD2. The CDR3 runs 14 residues. The trim removed 5 bases at V and 3 bases at J, leaving 6 bases unmatched. Germline V CDR1 and CDR2: SGHVS, FNYEAQ. This CDR3 reads CASSTLSGVYEQYF. CDR3 coding DNA: TGTGCCAGCAGCACCCTTAGCGGGGTCTACGAGCAGTACTTC.

The chain links TRBV24-1 to TRBJ2-1; no firm D call. The CDR3 consists of 13 residues. Germline V gene data show CDR1 as KGHDR and CDR2 as SFDVKD. Trimming took off 8 bases at V and 4 bases at J, with 11 bases between the two ends. The CDR3 here is CATTEPLYNEQFF. The CDR3 DNA reads as TGTGCCACCACCGAGCCCCTATACAATGAGCAGTTCTTC.

The chain uses TRBV29-1 and TRBJ2-7; 9 bases are a match to TRBD2. Losses at the gene ends were 3 bases for V and 7 bases for J; bases not matched to a gene: 7. The CDR3 is made up of 13 amino acids. Germline V lookup: CDR1 SQVTM, CDR2 ANQGSEA. The CDR3 DNA sequence: TGCAGCGTTGAGGTAGCGGGAGTGGGTGAGCAGTACTTC. Encoded protein: CSVEVAGVGEQYF.

This chain links TRBV5-1 with TRBJ1-2, with unresolved D. Germline V gives CDR1 SGHRS, CDR2 YFSETQ. V lost 0 bases, J lost 8 bases, and 11 bases lay in between. CDR3 length: 13 amino acids. The CDR3 DNA reads as TGCGCCAGCAGCTTGGGGACTGAGTCAGGCTACACCTTC. Translation: CASSLGTESGYTF.

The CDR3 loop is CASSVGLAVADTQYF. CDR3 in DNA: TGTGCCAGCAGCGTGGGACTAGCGGTGGCAGATACGCAGTATTTT. V and J are TRBV7-9 and TRBJ2-3; 11 bases line up with TRBD2. The CDR3 is 15 amino acids. The ends lost 5 bases at V and 4 bases at J; junction bases unmatched: 5. Germline CDR1 and CDR2: SEHNR and FQNEAQ (reference sequence).

This chain connects TRBV15 to TRBJ2-1; TRBD2 agrees at 15 bases. Losses at the gene ends were 2 bases for V and 10 bases for J; bases not matched to a gene: 6. CDR3 length equals 16 residues. Per germline, CDR1 LNHNV and CDR2 YYDKDF (reference sequence). The CDR3 sequence is CATSRSPGLAGGEQFF. CDR3 DNA: TGTGCCACCAGCAGATCACCGGGACTAGCGGGAGGCGAGCAGTTCTTC.

This chain uses TRBV5-1 with TRBJ1-1; D perhaps matches TRBD1 (5 bases). This CDR3 has 13 residues. From germline, CDR1 is SGHRS and CDR2 YFSETQ. The V and J ends lost 4 bases and 4 bases respectively, with 11 bases between them. The CDR3 loop is CASSTQGGTEAFF. DNA for the CDR3: TGCGCCAGCAGCACTCAGGGTGGCACTGAAGCTTTCTTT. The full variable domain, completed using reference TRBV5-1 and TRBJ1-1, is KAGVTQTPRYLIKTRGQQVTLSCSPISGHRSVSWYQQTPGQGLQFLFEYFSETQRNKGNFPGRFSGRQFSNSRSEMNVSTLELGDSALYLCASSTQGGTEAFFGQGTRLTVV.

The chain employs TRBV5-8 and TRBJ2-5, with 8 bases that match TRBD2. V gave up 3 bases and J gave up 5 bases; unmatched junction bases: 12. Germline V CDR1 and CDR2: SGHTS, YDEGEE. The CDR3 runs 16 residues. The CDR3 DNA reads TGTGCCAGCAGCTCCGGGAAGGCGGGGGGTTTTGAGACCCAGTACTTC. Translated: CASSSGKAGGFETQYF.

The V gene is TRBV19, the J gene TRBJ2-1, with 12 bases aligning to TRBD2. V lost 3 bases and J lost 0; bases outside the gene matches: 9. Germline CDR1 is LNHDA and CDR2 is SQIVND (reference sequence). The length of the CDR3 is 19 residues. The CDR3 region is CASSIRLAGGQSSYNEQFF. The CDR3 DNA reads TGTGCCAGTAGTATCCGGCTAGCGGGGGGGCAGAGCTCCTACAATGAGCAGTTCTTC.

The CDR3 reads CATSRPTLAVQETQYF. CDR3 DNA: TGTGCCACCAGCAGACCGACACTAGCGGTTCAAGAGACCCAGTACTTC. The chain recombines TRBV15 with TRBJ2-5, with 8 bases that match TRBD2. J lost 2 bases, V lost 2 bases, and 7 bases had no gene match. CDR3 length equals 16 residues. CDR1 is LNHNV and CDR2 is YYDKDF in the germline V gene (reference sequence).

The chain has TRBV19 and TRBJ2-1; perhaps TRBD2 as D (6 bases). The V end lost 3 bases, the J end lost 5 bases, and 11 bases lay between the germline ends. Germline CDR1 reads LNHDA; CDR2 reads SQIVND (reference sequence). The CDR3 runs 14 residues. The chain's CDR3 is CASSISRGNNEQFF. The CDR3 DNA reads as TGTGCCAGTAGTATTAGCCGCGGGAACAATGAGCAGTTCTTC. The full variable domain, in which reference TRBV19 and TRBJ2-1 provide the parts outside the CDR3, is DGGITQSPKYLFRKEGQNVTLSCEQNLNHDAMYWYRQDPGQGLRLIYYSQIVNDFQKGDIAEGYSVSREKKESFPLTVTSAQKNPTAFYLCASSISRGNNEQFFGPGTRLTVL.

This chain joins TRBV24-1 and TRBJ1-1, with D uncertain. The germline V gene encodes CDR1 KGHDR and CDR2 SFDVKD. CDR3 length: 13 amino acids. The V end lost 5 bases, the J end lost 1 base, and 7 bases lay between the germline ends. In DNA, the CDR3 is TGTGCCACCAGTGCTCTAGGGAACACTGAAGCTTTCTTT. Amino acids: CATSALGNTEAFF.

This clone was picked up one time. The chain has TRBV30 and TRBJ1-2; 8 bases are a match to TRBD1. V trimming: 5 bases; J trimming: 0 bases; junction bases outside the gene matches: 2. This CDR3 has 13 residues. Germline values: CDR1 GTSNPN, CDR2 SVGIG (reference sequence). The CDR3 coding sequence is TGTGCCTGGGACAGGGGAGCTAACTATGGCTACACCTTC. Translating it yields CAWDRGANYGYTF.

This clone was seen just once. J is TRBJ2-7 and V is TRBV12-5, with TRBD2 matching 8 bases. V shed 0 bases and J 6 bases; nucleotides not matched to a gene: 7. From germline, CDR1 is LGHNT and CDR2 FRNRAP. The CDR3 contains 15 residues. The CDR3 protein is CASGLVLRGGSEQYF. CDR3 DNA: TGTGCTAGTGGTTTGGTACTACGGGGGGGCTCCGAGCAGTACTTC.

The rearrangement uses TRBV7-3 and TRBJ2-3; the match to TRBD1 covers 7 bases. CDR1 and CDR2 from the germline V gene are SGHTA and FQGTGA. With 6 bases clipped from V and 4 bases from J, the junction kept 7 bases outside the gene matches. The CDR3 contains 14 residues. The CDR3 region is CASSPNRGADTQYF. The CDR3 bases are TGTGCCAGCAGTCCTAACAGGGGTGCAGATACGCAGTATTTT. The variable domain in full, completed from reference TRBV7-3 and TRBJ2-3, reads GAGVSQTPSNKVTEKGKYVELRCDPISGHTALYWYRQSLGQGPEFLIYFQGTGAADDSGLPNDRFFAVRPEGSVSTLKIQRTERGDSAVYLCASSPNRGADTQYFGPGTRLTVL.

The V call is TRBV7-2, the J call TRBJ2-7; 13 bases align to TRBD2. The CDR3 spans 18 residues. J lost 1 base, V lost 5 bases, and 11 bases had no gene match. Germline loops: CDR1 SGHTA, CDR2 FQGNSA. The CDR3 bases are TGTGCCAGCAGCCTACAGGGGACTAGCGGGACGATTTCCTACGAGCAGTACTTC. Its translation is CASSLQGTSGTISYEQYF. Using reference TRBV7-2 and TRBJ2-7 for the parts outside the CDR3, the full variable domain is GAGVSQSPSNKVTEKGKDVELRCDPISGHTALYWYRQSLGQGLEFLIYFQGNSAPDKSGLPSDRFSAERTGGSVSTLTIQRTQQEDSAVYLCASSLQGTSGTISYEQYFGPGTRLTVT.